These 30 T cell receptor beta chains share one sample of origin, sequenced in a study of blood T cell repertoires in COVID-19. Only in-frame clones appear in the TCRdb table, and some are missing; sequencing was by immunoSEQ multiplex PCR. Among 310,000 or so clones listed, around nine tenths were seen once. The sample was PBMCs or T cells enriched from blood (not recorded which). All receptors derive from a woman aged 30 to 39 who had recovered from COVID-19.

The V and J genes are TRBV5-1 and TRBJ2-3, with TRBD1 matching 7 bases. V was pared by 4 bases and J by 1 base, with 6 bases of the junction left unmatched. The CDR3 loop spans 15 amino acids. Germline V gene sequence: CDR1 SGHRS, CDR2 YFSETQ. CDR3 loop: CASSPQGRGTDTQYF. For the CDR3, the DNA is TGCGCCAGCAGCCCACAGGGGCGGGGCACAGATACGCAGTATTTT.

V usage is TRBV4-1 and J usage is TRBJ1-6; D uncertain. V was cut by 0 bases and J by 0 bases, with 9 bases left in between. Germline V CDR1 and CDR2: MGHRA, YSYEKL. There are 17 residues in the CDR3. In nucleotides, the CDR3 is TGCGCCAGCAGCCAAGACCCCATGAGCTCCTATAATTCACCCCTCCACTTT. Amino acids: CASSQDPMSSYNSPLHF.

V usage is TRBV30 and J usage is TRBJ1-3, with no clear D. Germline CDR1 and CDR2: GTSNPN and SVGIG (reference sequence). There are 14 residues in the CDR3. Trimming took off 1 base at V and 0 bases at J, with 7 bases between the two ends. The CDR3 region has the DNA TGTGCCTGGAGTGGCAGGCGCTCTGGAAACACCATATATTTT. Its translation: CAWSGRRSGNTIYF.

The J gene is TRBJ1-2, the V gene TRBV5-1; TRBD1 is a possible D gene (6 bases). Germline CDR1 and CDR2: SGHRS and YFSETQ. Trimming stripped 4 bases from V and 3 bases from J, with 19 bases between. The CDR3 contains 16 residues. The CDR3: CASSNPQGQTDYGYTF. Here the CDR3 DNA reads TGCGCCAGCAGCAATCCTCAGGGGCAAACAGACTATGGCTACACCTTC. Full variable domain (outside the CDR3, taken from reference TRBV5-1 and TRBJ1-2): KAGVTQTPRYLIKTRGQQVTLSCSPISGHRSVSWYQQTPGQGLQFLFEYFSETQRNKGNFPGRFSGRQFSNSRSEMNVSTLELGDSALYLCASSNPQGQTDYGYTFGSGTRLTVV.

The chain employs TRBV21-1 and TRBJ2-7; TRBD1 was called by the table and not checked on the DNA. TRBV21-1 is a documented pseudogene. The CDR3 extends over 13 amino acids. The CDR3 DNA follows: TGTGCCAAAAGGTTAGGGGGTTCGGTCTGGGAGTACTTC. Its protein product is CAKRLGGSVWEYF.

V gene TRBV24-1 combines with J gene TRBJ2-5; TRBD2 aligns across 11 bases. CDR1 is KGHDR and CDR2 is SFDVKD in the germline V gene. Trimming took 5 bases from V and 5 from J; bases not matched to a gene: 15. CDR3 size: 18 residues. The CDR3 sequence is CATSARGAPSGGHETQYF. The CDR3 DNA sequence: TGTGCCACCAGTGCTCGGGGGGCCCCTAGCGGGGGGCATGAGACCCAGTACTTC.

The chain recombines TRBV5-5 with TRBJ1-2, with D unresolved. Deletions cut 4 bases from V and 4 bases from J, with 14 bases between. This CDR3 is 14 amino acids long. The germline V gene has CDR1 SGHKS and CDR2 YYEKEE (reference sequence). The DNA for the CDR3 is TGTGCCAGCAGCCCCGACGGGAAGGCCTATGGCTACACCTTC. It codes for CASSPDGKAYGYTF.

The chain employs TRBV6-5 and TRBJ2-2; the match to TRBD1 covers 7 bases. V was clipped by 5 bases and J by 6 bases; unmatched bases: 3. Looked up from germline, CDR1 is MNHEY and CDR2 is SVGAGI. This CDR3 spans 13 amino acids. The CDR3, as DNA: TGTGCCAGCAGTCTAGACAGGGCCGGGGAGCTGTTTTTT. Protein product: CASSLDRAGELFF.

This clone was seen just once. V usage is TRBV3-1 (or the pseudogene TRBV3-2) and J usage is TRBJ1-1; no definite D call. The V end lost 1 base, the J end lost 10 bases, and 13 bases lay between the germline ends. Germline assignment: CDR1 LGHDT and CDR2 YNNKEL (reference sequence). CDR3 length: 13 amino acids. CDR3 DNA: TGTGCCAGCAGCCAAGTCGCGGGCGTTGGAGCTTTCTTT. It is translated as CASSQVAGVGAFF.

V gene TRBV5-4 combines with J gene TRBJ1-4, with a weak D call TRBD1 (6 bases). V was shortened by 4 bases and J by 5 bases, with 9 bases between the two germline ends. This CDR3 is built from 13 residues. Per germline, CDR1 SGHNT and CDR2 YYREEE (reference sequence). The CDR3 sequence is CASSAGANEKLFF. CDR3 bases: TGTGCCAGCAGCGCGGGGGCAAATGAAAAACTGTTTTTT.

The CDR3 DNA follows: TGTGCCAGCAGCTTCGGACACGACGAGCAGTACTTC. This gives the protein CASSFGHDEQYF. The rearrangement joins TRBV3-1 (or the pseudogene TRBV3-2) to TRBJ2-7; the D gene is possibly TRBD1 (5 bases). In germline, CDR1 is LGHDT, CDR2 YNNKEL (reference sequence). This CDR3 contains 12 residues. V lost 5 bases and J 5 bases, leaving 10 bases between the germline ends.

This sequence joins TRBV19 and TRBJ1-5, with a weak D call TRBD1 (6 bases). Trimming took off 4 bases at V and 6 bases at J, with 19 bases between the two ends. The CDR3 spans 16 residues. Germline V lookup: CDR1 LNHDA, CDR2 SQIVND (reference sequence). CDR3 in DNA: TGTGCCAGTAGTACCCTATCCACAGGGCAACGTCAGCCCCAGCATTTT. Translated, it gives CASSTLSTGQRQPQHF.

This sequence joins TRBV7-2 and TRBJ2-1; 12 bases map to TRBD2. The germline gives CDR1 SGHTA, CDR2 FQGNSA. This CDR3 comprises 16 residues. With 7 bases clipped from V and 9 bases from J, the junction kept 13 bases outside the gene matches. This CDR3 reads CASTLERLAGGGEQFF. The CDR3 region has the DNA TGTGCCAGCACCCTAGAGAGGCTAGCGGGGGGGGGTGAGCAGTTCTTC.

V usage is TRBV4-2 and J usage is TRBJ1-5, with 7 bases matching TRBD1. Germline V gives CDR1 LGHNA, CDR2 YNFKEQ. This CDR3 contains 15 residues. V lost 1 base to trimming and J lost 3 bases; unmatched junction nucleotides: 3. The CDR3 is CASSQGQGDNQPQHF. The DNA of the CDR3 is TGTGCCAGCAGCCAAGGGCAGGGGGACAATCAGCCCCAGCATTTT.

The J gene is TRBJ1-1, the V gene TRBV10-3; no clear D gene. The V end lost 4 bases, the J end lost 1 base, and 16 bases lay between the germline ends. CDR1 is ENHRY and CDR2 is SYGVKD in the germline V gene. The CDR3 is made up of 16 amino acids. The CDR3 here is CAISVLPPAENTEAFF. DNA for the CDR3: TGTGCCATCAGTGTTTTACCTCCAGCGGAGAACACTGAAGCTTTCTTT.

This chain joins TRBV6-2 or TRBV6-3 and TRBJ1-1; the D gene is possibly TRBD1 (5 bases). CDR3 size: 13 residues. The germline CDR1 and CDR2 sequences are MNHEY and SVGEGT. Trimming stripped 5 bases from V and 3 bases from J, with 10 bases between. This chain's CDR3 is CASSPDTHTEAFF. CDR3 DNA sequence: TGTGCCAGCAGTCCGGACACCCACACTGAAGCTTTCTTT.

The chain has TRBV19 and TRBJ2-1, with 10 positions matching TRBD1. This CDR3 has 16 residues. Germline V gene data show CDR1 as LNHDA and CDR2 as SQIVND (reference sequence). After removal of 7 bases from V and 6 bases from J, the junction contained 12 bases not matched to a gene. The CDR3 bases are TGTGCCAGTACCAGAGGGGGACAGGGGTGGGTCAATGAGCAGTTCTTC. Translated, it gives CASTRGGQGWVNEQFF.

The rearrangement links TRBV9 to TRBJ2-1, with TRBD1 identical over 7 bases. The V gene's germline CDR1 is SGDLS and CDR2 YYNGEE. Trimming took 0 bases from V and 0 from J; bases not matched to a gene: 9. The CDR3 loop spans 18 amino acids. The CDR3 nucleotides read TGTGCCAGCAGCGTAGCGGCAGGGGGTATCGCCTCCTACAATGAGCAGTTCTTC. It yields the protein CASSVAAGGIASYNEQFF.

J is TRBJ2-1 and V is TRBV6-5; possibly TRBD2 for D (5 bases). CDR3 length: 13 residues. The V end lost 7 bases, the J end lost 3 bases, and 10 bases lay between the germline ends. Germline CDR1 and CDR2: MNHEY and SVGAGI. This CDR3 reads CASTPGLYNEQFF. Here the CDR3 DNA reads TGTGCCAGCACACCAGGACTCTACAATGAGCAGTTCTTC.

V usage is TRBV30 and J usage is TRBJ1-2; TRBD1 is a possible D gene (6 bases). Germline CDR1 reads GTSNPN; CDR2 reads SVGIG (reference sequence). V dropped 5 bases and J dropped 8 bases, with 12 bases sitting between them. The CDR3 runs 11 residues. CDR3 in amino acids: CAWDPGEGYTF. The CDR3 region has the DNA TGTGCCTGGGACCCAGGGGAAGGCTACACCTTC.

In nucleotides, the CDR3 is TGTGCCAGCTGGGGCCATAGCACAGATACGCAGTATTTT. This sequence encodes CASWGHSTDTQYF. This chain uses TRBV27 with TRBJ2-3; D is possibly TRBD1 (5 bases). The CDR3 is 13 residues long. CDR1 and CDR2 from the germline V gene are MNHEY and SMNVEV (reference sequence). Trimming stripped 8 bases from V and 0 bases from J, with 9 bases between.

The chain is built from TRBV5-6 and TRBJ2-3, with 11 bases that match TRBD2. After removal of 4 bases from V and 0 bases from J, the junction contained 7 bases not matched to a gene. This CDR3 region has 17 residues. Germline-derived CDR1 and CDR2 are SGHDT and YYEEEE. CDR3 nucleotides: TGTGCCAGCAGCCGGGGACTAGCGGCATCTAGCACAGATACGCAGTATTTT. This encodes CASSRGLAASSTDTQYF.

The chain links TRBV6-4 to TRBJ1-1; D is unresolved. Trimming took off 0 bases at V and 1 base at J, with 9 bases between the two ends. The CDR3 has 15 residues. Germline CDR1 MRHNA, CDR2 SNTAGT. The CDR3 nucleotides are TGTGCCAGCAGTGACTCTGCCAGGTCGAACACTGAAGCTTTCTTT. Protein product: CASSDSARSNTEAFF.

The genes are TRBV18 and TRBJ1-2, with D uncertain. CDR3 length equals 14 residues. Germline loops: CDR1 KGHSH, CDR2 LQKENI. Trimming shortened V by 2 bases and J by 4 bases, and 11 bases separated the two germline ends. The CDR3 nucleotides are TGTGCCAGCTCACCAACCGAGCCTTCCTATGGCTACACCTTC. It is translated as CASSPTEPSYGYTF.

The V gene is TRBV6-6, the J gene TRBJ1-1; tentative D call: TRBD1 (5 bases). This CDR3 contains 14 residues. Germline CDR1 MNHNY, CDR2 SVGAGI (reference sequence). V was shortened by 5 bases and J by 1 base, with 11 bases between the two germline ends. The CDR3 here is CASSGGLTNTEAFF. For the CDR3, the DNA is TGTGCCAGCAGTGGGGGACTGACGAACACTGAAGCTTTCTTT.

The CDR3 loop is CASSPGTGFGEAFF. CDR3 nucleotides: TGTGCCAGCAGCCCCGGGACAGGTTTCGGGGAAGCTTTCTTT. This chain links TRBV3-1 (or the pseudogene TRBV3-2) with TRBJ1-1, with 8 bases identical to TRBD1. The CDR3 runs to 14 residues. V shed 4 bases and J 8 bases; nucleotides not matched to a gene: 9. CDR1 and CDR2 (germline): LGHDT, YNNKEL (reference sequence).

The J gene is TRBJ1-1, the V gene TRBV25-1; maybe TRBD1 (6 bases). Per the germline V gene, CDR1 is MGHDK and CDR2 is SYGVNS. The CDR3 consists of 14 residues. V lost 4 bases and J lost 2, with 11 bases in between. In nucleotides, the CDR3 is TGTGCCAGCAGTGTAACAGGGACAAACACTGAAGCTTTCTTT. Its translation: CASSVTGTNTEAFF.

The V and J genes are TRBV14 and TRBJ1-2; 8 nucleotides agree with TRBD1. This CDR3 comprises 15 residues. Per the germline V gene, CDR1 is SGHDN and CDR2 is FVKESK. The V and J ends lost 0 bases and 3 bases, in that order; junction bases with no gene match: 3. CDR3 sequence reads: CASSQDRGPYYGYTF. The CDR3 DNA sequence: TGTGCCAGCAGCCAAGACAGGGGGCCCTACTATGGCTACACCTTC. The variable domain in full, with the rest retrieved from reference TRBV14 and TRBJ1-2, is EAGVTQFPSHSVIEKGQTVTLRCDPISGHDNLYWYRRVMGKEIKFLLHFVKESKQDESGMPNNRFLAERTGGTYSTLKVQPAELEDSGVYFCASSQDRGPYYGYTFGSGTRLTVV.

The chain joins TRBV5-1 to TRBJ1-2, with D tentatively TRBD1 (6 bases). The V and J ends lost 0 bases and 7 bases respectively, with 19 bases between them. The germline V gene has CDR1 SGHRS and CDR2 YFSETQ. This CDR3 is built from 16 residues. The CDR3 loop is CASSLGTAGDLGGYTF. The DNA for the CDR3 is TGCGCCAGCAGCTTGGGTACGGCAGGGGACCTGGGTGGCTACACCTTC.

This chain links TRBV5-1 with TRBJ2-7; 7 bases agree with TRBD1. The trim removed 2 bases at V and 7 bases at J, leaving 15 bases unmatched. Germline V gene sequence: CDR1 SGHRS, CDR2 YFSETQ. This CDR3 comprises 16 residues. The DNA of the CDR3 is TGCGCCAGCAGCTTAACCCCGGGACAGACCTCCCTGGAGCAGTACTTC. This gives the protein CASSLTPGQTSLEQYF.